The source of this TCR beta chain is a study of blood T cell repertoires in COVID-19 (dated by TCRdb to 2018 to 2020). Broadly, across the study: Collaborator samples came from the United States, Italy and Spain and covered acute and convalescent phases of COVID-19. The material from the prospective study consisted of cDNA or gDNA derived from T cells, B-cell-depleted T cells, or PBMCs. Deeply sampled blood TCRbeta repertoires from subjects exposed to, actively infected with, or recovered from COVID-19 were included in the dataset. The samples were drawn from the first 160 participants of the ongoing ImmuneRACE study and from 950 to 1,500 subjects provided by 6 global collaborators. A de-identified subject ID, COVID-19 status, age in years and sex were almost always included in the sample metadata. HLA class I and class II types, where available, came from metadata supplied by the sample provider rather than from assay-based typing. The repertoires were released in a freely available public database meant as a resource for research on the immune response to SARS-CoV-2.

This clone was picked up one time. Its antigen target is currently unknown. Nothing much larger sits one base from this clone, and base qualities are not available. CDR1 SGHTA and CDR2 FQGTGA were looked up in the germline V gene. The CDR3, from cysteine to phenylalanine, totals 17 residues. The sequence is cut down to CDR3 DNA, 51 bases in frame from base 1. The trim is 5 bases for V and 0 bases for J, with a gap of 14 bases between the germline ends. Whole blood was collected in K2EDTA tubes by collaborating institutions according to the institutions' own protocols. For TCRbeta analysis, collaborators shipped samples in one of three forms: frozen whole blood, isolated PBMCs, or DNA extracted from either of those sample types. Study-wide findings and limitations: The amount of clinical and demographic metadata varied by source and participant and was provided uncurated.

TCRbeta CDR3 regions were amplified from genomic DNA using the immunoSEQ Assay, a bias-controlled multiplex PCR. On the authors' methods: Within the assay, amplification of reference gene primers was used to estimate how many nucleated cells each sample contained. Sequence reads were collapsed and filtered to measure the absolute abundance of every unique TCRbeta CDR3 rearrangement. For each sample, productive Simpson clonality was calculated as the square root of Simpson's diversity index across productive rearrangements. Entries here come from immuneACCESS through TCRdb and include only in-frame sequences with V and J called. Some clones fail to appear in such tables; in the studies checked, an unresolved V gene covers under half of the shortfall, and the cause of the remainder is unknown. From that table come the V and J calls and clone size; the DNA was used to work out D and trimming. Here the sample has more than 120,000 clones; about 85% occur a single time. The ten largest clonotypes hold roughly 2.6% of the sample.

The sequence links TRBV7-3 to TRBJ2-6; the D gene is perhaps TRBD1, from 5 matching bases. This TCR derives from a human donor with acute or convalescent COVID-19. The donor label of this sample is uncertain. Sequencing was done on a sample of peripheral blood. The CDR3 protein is CASSPLTDYSGANVLTF. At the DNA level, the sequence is TGTGCCAGCAGCCCCCTGACAGATTACTCTGGGGCCAACGTCCTGACTTTC.